The entry below describes one TCR beta chain. This sample is part of a study of blood T cell repertoires in COVID-19. Overall study: T cells, B-cell-depleted T cells, or PBMCs supplied cDNA or gDNA.

Original analysis: Reference gene primer amplification in the assay estimated nucleated cell counts. Using immunoSEQ multiplex PCR, the repertoire was profiled, and TCRdb retains in-frame clones only, with some absent. Clonal size and the V and J genes are those of that table, whereas D and trimming came from the DNA. The repertoire has about 140,000 clones, approximately 81% of them found once; the top ten carry almost 8.5%. Sequenced material: peripheral blood. This TCR came from a woman between 55 and 75 years old with active or convalescent COVID-19.

CDR3 nucleotide sequence: TGTGCCTGGAGTAAGACAGGGGTGCGAGGAGAAAAACTGTTTTTT. It encodes CAWSKTGVRGEKLFF. The genes are TRBV30 and TRBJ1-4; 8 bases map to TRBD1. Germline assignment: CDR1 GTSNPN and CDR2 SVGIG (reference sequence). This CDR3 comprises 15 residues. J was trimmed by 8 bases and V by 2 bases; bases with no gene match: 10.